This T cell receptor beta chain was retrieved from a study of cytomegalovirus exposure and HLA in healthy donors. At the level of the study: When fewer than 400 donors were genotyped, 81% of them were found to fall in the Caucasian-associated ancestry cluster.

With regard to this clone: Its antigen is not identified.

Germline V gene data show CDR1 as MGHRA and CDR2 as YSYEKL. V lost 1 base to trimming and J lost 6 bases; unmatched junction nucleotides: 9. This CDR3 contains 16 residues. Study-wide findings and caveats: What a later analysis showed was that several of the most significant clusters appeared linked to common viral pathogens. Among TCR sequences, most were rare, though some public TCRs appeared in many donors.

PCR involved 60 Vbeta and 13 Jbeta primers. Using immunoSEQ multiplex PCR, the repertoire was profiled, and TCRdb retains in-frame clones only, with some absent. The table records around 190,000 clones, roughly 80% of them present only once. The chain carries TRBV4-1 and TRBJ2-3, with 8 bases lining up with TRBD1. The sequence was collected from a woman in her 30s in good health and CMV-seronegative. The specimen sequenced was PBMCs. The CDR3 here is CASSQGGTGTMDTQYF. For the CDR3, the DNA is TGCGCCAGCAGCCAAGGGGGGACAGGAACAATGGATACGCAGTATTTT.